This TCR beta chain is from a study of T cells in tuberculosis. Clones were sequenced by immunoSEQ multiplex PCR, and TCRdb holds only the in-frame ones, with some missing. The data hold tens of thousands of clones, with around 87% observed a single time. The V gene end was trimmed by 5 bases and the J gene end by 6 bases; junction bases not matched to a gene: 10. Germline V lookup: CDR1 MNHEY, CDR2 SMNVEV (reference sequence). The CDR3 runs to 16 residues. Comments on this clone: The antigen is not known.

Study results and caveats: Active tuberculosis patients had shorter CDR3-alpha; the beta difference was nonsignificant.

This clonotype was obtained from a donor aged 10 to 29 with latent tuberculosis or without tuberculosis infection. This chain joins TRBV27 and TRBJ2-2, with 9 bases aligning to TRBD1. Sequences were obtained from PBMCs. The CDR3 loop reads CASSISGTGMAGELFF. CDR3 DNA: TGTGCCAGCAGTATTTCCGGGACAGGGATGGCCGGGGAGCTGTTTTTT.